This T cell receptor (beta chain) is from a study of T-cell memory formation after mild COVID-19. About the study: For the most part, TCR clusters were specific to one donor.

This clonotype was recorded at least ten times. What it binds is not known. Overall study results and limits: CD4/CD8 balance characterized clones contracting day 15 to 85, and CD4+ skew characterized later expanders.

The CDR3 is 16 residues long. Per germline, CDR1 SGHAT and CDR2 FQNNGV. V was pared by 1 base and J by 3 bases, with 7 bases of the junction left unmatched. TCR alpha and TCR beta cDNA libraries with sample barcodes and UMIs came from 5'RACE using constant-segment primers. Each CDR3 protein gets one entry after TCRdb re-called the 5' RACE reads with MiXCR. This repertoire shows roughly 560,000 distinct CDR3 sequences, just over 20% found once; its top ten account for around 12%. Material for sequencing was PBMCs or a T cell subset sorted from them (not recorded which). This clonotype was obtained from an adult woman who had mild COVID-19 (a few samples of this study predate the infection). Cell type and time point are not known. This sequence joins TRBV11-2 and TRBJ2-7; 9 bases match TRBD1. The CDR3 is CASSLGRDRAHYEQYF. The CDR3 DNA follows: TGTGCCAGCAGCTTAGGGCGGGACAGGGCCCACTACGAGCAGTACTTC.